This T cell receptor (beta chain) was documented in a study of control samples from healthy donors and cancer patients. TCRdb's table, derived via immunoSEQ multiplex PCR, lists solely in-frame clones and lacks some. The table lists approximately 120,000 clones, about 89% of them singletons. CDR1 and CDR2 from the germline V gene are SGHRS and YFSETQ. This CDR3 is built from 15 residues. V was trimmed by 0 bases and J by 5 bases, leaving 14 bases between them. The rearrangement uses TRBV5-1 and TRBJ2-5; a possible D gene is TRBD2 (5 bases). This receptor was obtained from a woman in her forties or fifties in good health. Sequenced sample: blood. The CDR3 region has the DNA TGCGCCAGCAGCTTGGAAACGGGAATTTCTGAGACCCAGTACTTC. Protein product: CASSLETGISETQYF.